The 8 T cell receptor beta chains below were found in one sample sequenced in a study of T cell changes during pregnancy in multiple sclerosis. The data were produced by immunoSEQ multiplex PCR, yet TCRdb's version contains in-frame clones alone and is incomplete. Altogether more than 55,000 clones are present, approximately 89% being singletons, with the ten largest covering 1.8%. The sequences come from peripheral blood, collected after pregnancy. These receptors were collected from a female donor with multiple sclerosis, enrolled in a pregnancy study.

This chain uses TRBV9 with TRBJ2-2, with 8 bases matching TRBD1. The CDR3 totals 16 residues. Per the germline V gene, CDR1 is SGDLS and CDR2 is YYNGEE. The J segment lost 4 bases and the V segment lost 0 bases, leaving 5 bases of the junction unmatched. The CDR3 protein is CASSVGTGSFTGELFF. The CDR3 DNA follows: TGTGCCAGCAGCGTAGGGACAGGGTCATTCACCGGGGAGCTGTTTTTT.

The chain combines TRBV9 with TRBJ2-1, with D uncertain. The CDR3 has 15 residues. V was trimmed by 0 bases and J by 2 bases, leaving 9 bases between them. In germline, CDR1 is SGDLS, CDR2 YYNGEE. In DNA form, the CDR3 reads TGTGCCAGCAGCGTAGCTCCCGCGCCCTACAATGAGCAGTTCTTC. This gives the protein CASSVAPAPYNEQFF. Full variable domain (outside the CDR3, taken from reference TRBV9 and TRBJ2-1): DSGVTQTPKHLITATGQRVTLRCSPRSGDLSVYWYQQSLDQGLQFLIQYYNGEERAKGNILERFSAQQFPDLHSELNLSSLELGDSALYFCASSVAPAPYNEQFFGPGTRLTVL.

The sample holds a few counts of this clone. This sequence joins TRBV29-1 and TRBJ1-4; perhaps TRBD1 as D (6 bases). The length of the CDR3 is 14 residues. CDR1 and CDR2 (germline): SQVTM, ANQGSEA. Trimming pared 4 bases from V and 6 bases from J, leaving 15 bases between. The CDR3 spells CSVALGGGDEKLFF. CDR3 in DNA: TGCAGCGTTGCTCTAGGTGGGGGCGATGAAAAACTGTTTTTT.

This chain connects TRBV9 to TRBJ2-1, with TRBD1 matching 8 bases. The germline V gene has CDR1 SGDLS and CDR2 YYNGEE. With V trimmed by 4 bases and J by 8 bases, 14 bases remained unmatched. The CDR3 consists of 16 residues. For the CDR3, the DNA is TGTGCCAGCAGCTTTTCCCCCGGGACAGGATTAGATGAGCAGTTCTTC. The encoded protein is CASSFSPGTGLDEQFF.

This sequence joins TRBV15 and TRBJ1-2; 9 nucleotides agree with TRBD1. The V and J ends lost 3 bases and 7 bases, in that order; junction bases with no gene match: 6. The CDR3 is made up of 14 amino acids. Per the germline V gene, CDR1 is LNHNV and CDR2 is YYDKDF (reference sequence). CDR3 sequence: CATSSSQGAGGYTF. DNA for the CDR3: TGTGCCACCAGCAGCTCACAGGGGGCGGGTGGCTACACCTTC.

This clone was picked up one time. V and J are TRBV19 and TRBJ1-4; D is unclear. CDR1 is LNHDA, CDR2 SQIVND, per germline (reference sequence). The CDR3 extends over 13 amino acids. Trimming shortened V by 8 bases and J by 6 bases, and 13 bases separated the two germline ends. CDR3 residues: CASAVMMYEKLFF. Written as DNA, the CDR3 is TGTGCCAGTGCAGTGATGATGTATGAAAAACTGTTTTTT.

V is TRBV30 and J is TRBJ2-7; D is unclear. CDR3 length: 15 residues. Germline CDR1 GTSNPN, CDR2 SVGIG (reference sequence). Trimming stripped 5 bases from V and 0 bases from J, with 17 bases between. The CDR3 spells CAWAGGLVSSYEQYF. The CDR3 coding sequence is TGTGCCTGGGCCGGCGGTCTTGTCAGCTCCTACGAGCAGTACTTC.

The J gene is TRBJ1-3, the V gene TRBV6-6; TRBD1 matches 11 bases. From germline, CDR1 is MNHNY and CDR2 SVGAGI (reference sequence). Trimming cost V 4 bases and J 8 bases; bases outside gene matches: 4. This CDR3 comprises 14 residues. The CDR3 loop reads CASSSGQGADTIYF. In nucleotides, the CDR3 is TGTGCCAGCAGTTCCGGACAGGGGGCAGACACCATATATTTT.